These 26 T cell receptor beta chains were sequenced from one sample in a study of T cell repertoires in cytomegalovirus infection. Their target antigens are unknown. TCRdb used MiXCR to reprocess the reads, holding one entry per CDR3 protein. The repertoire holds 140,000 to 150,000 distinct CDR3 sequences, with around 30% as singletons. Sequenced here: CD8+ T cells from cultured PBMCs, sampled from culture after CMV antigen stimulation. All receptors derive from a human donor in good health (CMV status not recorded). Some clones in this sample may be carry-over from other donors' samples.

This clonotype has only a few counts. The chain uses TRBV5-6 and TRBJ2-1; TRBD2 agrees at 7 bases. The germline V gene encodes CDR1 SGHDT and CDR2 YYEEEE. This CDR3 is built from 18 residues. The V segment lost 3 bases and the J segment 6 bases; nucleotides outside the gene matches: 18. In DNA, the CDR3 is TGTGCCAGCAGCTCCACTAACCTAACTAGCGTGAGAGGCAATGAGCAGTTCTTC. This sequence encodes CASSSTNLTSVRGNEQFF.

The sample holds a few counts of this clonotype. The chain uses TRBV7-2 and TRBJ2-7; 9 bases agree with TRBD2. The CDR3 is made up of 15 amino acids. Germline-derived CDR1 and CDR2 are SGHTA and FQGNSA. With 4 bases clipped from V and 0 bases from J, the junction kept 4 bases outside the gene matches. DNA for the CDR3: TGTGCCAGCAGCTCAAGCGGGGGGCCCTCCTACGAGCAGTACTTC. It yields the protein CASSSSGGPSYEQYF. Based on the CDR3 plus reference TRBV7-2 and TRBJ2-7, the full variable domain is GAGVSQSPSNKVTEKGKDVELRCDPISGHTALYWYRQSLGQGLEFLIYFQGNSAPDKSGLPSDRFSAERTGGSVSTLTIQRTQQEDSAVYLCASSSSGGPSYEQYFGPGTRLTVT.

The chain joins TRBV7-2 to TRBJ1-3; TRBD1 is a possible D gene (5 bases). CDR1 SGHTA and CDR2 FQGNSA come from the germline V gene. There are 17 residues in the CDR3. The germline V and J ends were trimmed by 5 bases and 2 bases, with 19 bases remaining between them. CDR3 DNA: TGTGCCAGCAGCCCGCAGGAGGAGGCAGGGCCTGGAAACACCATATATTTT. This encodes CASSPQEEAGPGNTIYF.

The rearrangement joins TRBV12-3 or TRBV12-4 to TRBJ2-4; the D is unclear. The CDR3 contains 13 residues. Trimming removed 2 bases from V and 0 bases from J, with 2 bases in between. The CDR3, as DNA: TGTGCCAGCAGTTTATCAGCCAAAAACATTCAGTACTTC. This sequence encodes CASSLSAKNIQYF.

This clonotype turned up a few times. The chain recombines TRBV7-9 with TRBJ1-3; tentative D call: TRBD1 (5 bases). The germline V gene has CDR1 SEHNR and CDR2 FQNEAQ (reference sequence). The V and J ends lost 5 bases and 0 bases respectively, with 14 bases between them. The CDR3 extends over 16 amino acids. The chain's CDR3 is CASSARDLPSGNTIYF. The CDR3 DNA reads as TGTGCCAGCAGCGCGCGGGACTTGCCCTCTGGAAACACCATATATTTT.

This clonotype has more than one count but fewer than ten. The genes are TRBV7-2 and TRBJ2-2; TRBD2 matches at 8 bases. The V gene end was trimmed by 5 bases and the J gene end by 4 bases; junction bases not matched to a gene: 9. The CDR3 is made up of 16 amino acids. Per the germline V gene, CDR1 is SGHTA and CDR2 is FQGNSA. Written as DNA, the CDR3 is TGTGCCAGCAGCCGATACGGCGGGGGGTCCACCGGGGAGCTGTTTTTT. This codes for CASSRYGGGSTGELFF.

This clonotype was observed once. The CDR3 reads CASGNLNEKLFF. The CDR3 DNA reads as TGTGCCAGCGGCAACTTAAATGAAAAACTGTTTTTT. The chain employs TRBV2 and TRBJ1-4, with D unresolved. Germline loops: CDR1 SNHLY, CDR2 FYNNEI. Trimming removed 8 bases from V and 5 bases from J, with 9 bases in between. The CDR3 sequence is 12 residues long.

In regard to this clonotype: A read error is likely, as this CDR3 ends without the conserved phenylalanine or tryptophan. The chain combines TRBV4-1 with TRBJ1-2; D is uncertain. The V and J ends lost 4 bases and 0 bases respectively, with 6 bases between them. The CDR3 contains 13 residues. Germline V CDR1 and CDR2: MGHRA, YSYEKL. CDR3 DNA: TGCGCCAGCAGCCTGAACGCTAACTATGGCTACACCATC. This sequence encodes CASSLNANYGYTI.

This clonotype has only a few counts. V and J are TRBV12-3 or TRBV12-4 and TRBJ2-7; 9 nucleotides agree with TRBD1. J gave up 0 bases and V 5 bases, and 5 bases lay outside the gene matches. The CDR3 contains 15 residues. The CDR3 here is CASSPTGGGSYEQYF. The DNA for the CDR3 is TGTGCCAGCAGTCCGACAGGGGGGGGCTCCTACGAGCAGTACTTC.

The sample holds a few counts of this clonotype. The CDR3 bases are TGTGCCAGTAGTATGGGGCCCTACGAGCAGTACTTC. Encoded protein: CASSMGPYEQYF. The rearrangement links TRBV19 to TRBJ2-7, with D perhaps matching TRBD1 (5 bases). Germline CDR1 LNHDA, CDR2 SQIVND (reference sequence). Trimming removed 3 bases at V and 2 bases at J, with 5 bases between. This CDR3 is built from 12 residues.

This clonotype was counted between two and nine times. The chain combines TRBV6-1 with TRBJ1-5, with TRBD1 matching 8 bases. The CDR3 has 15 residues. Unmatched junction bases numbered 14, after V lost 6 bases and J lost 10 bases. Per germline, CDR1 MNHNS and CDR2 SASEGT. This CDR3 is CASRQGQAIYPPQHF. In nucleotides, the CDR3 is TGTGCCAGCAGGCAGGGACAGGCTATTTACCCTCCCCAGCATTTT.

V and J are TRBV6-8 and TRBJ1-1; no reliable D call. Per germline, CDR1 MNHGY and CDR2 SAAAGT. The CDR3 sequence is 14 residues long. V was trimmed by 8 bases and J by 0 bases, leaving 13 bases between them. CDR3 residues: CASSSEHMNTEAFF. DNA of the CDR3: TGTGCCAGCTCGTCGGAACACATGAACACTGAAGCTTTCTTT.

This clonotype was found many times. V gene TRBV7-8 combines with J gene TRBJ1-2, with D possibly matching TRBD1 (6 bases). This CDR3 comprises 13 residues. The germline V and J ends were trimmed by 5 bases and 2 bases, with 9 bases remaining between them. The germline V gene has CDR1 SGHVS and CDR2 FQNEAQ. The CDR3 DNA is TGTGCCAGCAGCCTAGGGGGGAACTATGGCTACACCTTC. Translating it yields CASSLGGNYGYTF.

The J gene is TRBJ2-7, the V gene TRBV19, with a possible D match to TRBD1 (6 bases). Germline V gives CDR1 LNHDA, CDR2 SQIVND (reference sequence). The CDR3 contains 14 residues. Trimming shortened V by 5 bases and J by 2 bases, and 13 bases separated the two germline ends. In nucleotides, the CDR3 is TGTGCCAGTAGTTGGGGGCAGGGGCCCTACGAGCAGTACTTC. Its translation: CASSWGQGPYEQYF.

Ten or more counts support this clonotype. J is TRBJ1-5 and V is TRBV20-1, with D unresolved. The CDR3 covers 16 residues. Germline V gives CDR1 DFQATT, CDR2 SNEGSKA (reference sequence). The ends were cut back, 6 bases at V and 6 bases at J, with 24 bases in the middle. CDR3 DNA sequence: TGCAGTGCATTAGAGAGCAGCATCATAATAGGTCAGCCCCAGCATTTT. This gives the protein CSALESSIIIGQPQHF.

This clonotype was observed a few times. CDR3 sequence reads: CASSFRPAGYNEQFF. The CDR3 nucleotides read TGTGCCAGCAGTTTCAGGCCAGCCGGCTACAATGAGCAGTTCTTC. The J gene is TRBJ2-1, the V gene TRBV28; D gene unclear. Germline lookup yields CDR1 MDHEN and CDR2 SYDVKM. CDR3 length: 15 residues. V was clipped by 3 bases and J by 3 bases, with 12 bases between them.

The J gene is TRBJ2-6, the V gene TRBV6-2 or TRBV6-3; D gene unclear. CDR1 MNHEY and CDR2 SVGEGT come from the germline V gene. With 0 bases removed from V and 3 bases from J, the gap between germline ends came to 12 bases. The length of the CDR3 is 17 residues. The CDR3 sequence is CASSYSNYGYGANVLTF. In DNA, the CDR3 is TGTGCCAGCAGTTACTCGAATTACGGATATGGGGCCAACGTCCTGACTTTC.

This clonotype showed up many times. This chain connects TRBV7-6 to TRBJ2-7; D possibly corresponds to TRBD2 (5 bases). Germline V CDR1 and CDR2: SGHVS, FNYEAQ. The CDR3 loop spans 12 amino acids. V dropped 2 bases and J dropped 5 bases, with 7 bases sitting between them. This chain's CDR3 is CASSLPGDEQYF. CDR3 nucleotide sequence: TGTGCCAGCAGCTTACCCGGGGACGAGCAGTACTTC.

This clonotype was recorded a few times. The chain couples TRBV6-1 to TRBJ1-1; possible D gene TRBD1, 6 bases. Trimming took off 5 bases at V and 4 bases at J, with 17 bases between the two ends. Germline V gene data show CDR1 as MNHNS and CDR2 as SASEGT. The CDR3 sequence is 15 residues long. The CDR3 reads CASSWRQEGFTEAFF. The CDR3 nucleotides read TGTGCCAGCAGTTGGCGACAGGAGGGGTTCACTGAAGCTTTCTTT.

The sample holds a few counts of this clonotype. The V and J genes are TRBV19 and TRBJ2-1; D remains ambiguous. Trimming stripped 4 bases from V and 0 bases from J, with 13 bases between. The CDR3 is 16 amino acids. CDR1 LNHDA and CDR2 SQIVND come from the germline V gene (reference sequence). CDR3 coding DNA: TGTGCCAGTAGTAGCAGGCCCGAGAGCTCCTACAATGAGCAGTTCTTC. It encodes CASSSRPESSYNEQFF.

This clonotype was detected many times. The genes are TRBV7-8 and TRBJ1-1; D call uncertain. There are 14 residues in the CDR3. With 3 bases removed from V and 0 bases from J, the gap between germline ends came to 8 bases. Germline CDR1 reads SGHVS; CDR2 reads FQNEAQ. Written as DNA, the CDR3 is TGTGCCAGCAGCTTTAACACATTGAACACTGAAGCTTTCTTT. This codes for CASSFNTLNTEAFF.

This clonotype was seen a handful of times. This chain joins TRBV27 and TRBJ2-7, with D unclear. CDR3 size: 14 residues. In germline, CDR1 is MNHEY, CDR2 SMNVEV (reference sequence). V lost 8 bases and J 3 bases, leaving 17 bases between the germline ends. The CDR3 nucleotides are TGTGCCAGCGCTATGGAGCCTTCTGGCTACGAGCAGTACTTC. Translated, it gives CASAMEPSGYEQYF.

This chain links TRBV19 with TRBJ2-3; no reliable D call. Trimming removed 2 bases at V and 2 bases at J, with 2 bases between. The length of the CDR3 is 12 residues. Germline V CDR1 and CDR2: LNHDA, SQIVND (reference sequence). The CDR3 DNA is TGTGCCAGTAGTATAACCACAGATACGCAGTATTTT. Protein: CASSITTDTQYF.

This clonotype has more than one count but fewer than ten. The V and J genes are TRBV12-3 or TRBV12-4 and TRBJ2-5, with 8 nucleotides matching TRBD2. Trimming removed 3 bases from V and 3 bases from J; junction bases left unmatched: 6. The CDR3 has 15 amino acids. CDR3 sequence (DNA): TGTGCCAGCAGTTTCGGACTAGCACTCAAAGAGACCCAGTACTTC. Its protein is CASSFGLALKETQYF.

The V gene is TRBV7-9, the J gene TRBJ2-5; possible D gene TRBD1, 5 bases. V lost 4 bases and J lost 4, with 16 bases in between. Per the germline V gene, CDR1 is SEHNR and CDR2 is FQNEAQ (reference sequence). This CDR3 has 15 residues. This CDR3 reads CASSSTPGLGETQYF. DNA for the CDR3: TGTGCCAGCAGCTCAACCCCAGGGCTGGGAGAGACCCAGTACTTC. Using reference TRBV7-9 and TRBJ2-5 for the parts outside the CDR3, the full variable domain is DTGVSQNPRHKITKRGQNVTFRCDPISEHNRLYWYRQTLGQGPEFLTYFQNEAQLEKSRLLSDRFSAERPKGSFSTLEIQRTEQGDSAMYLCASSSTPGLGETQYFGPGTRLLVL.

The V call is TRBV27, the J call TRBJ1-2, with TRBD1 matching 9 bases. The CDR3 loop spans 13 amino acids. With 9 bases clipped from V and 4 bases from J, the junction kept 6 bases outside the gene matches. Germline CDR1 MNHEY, CDR2 SMNVEV (reference sequence). CDR3 DNA: TGTGCCAGTTTTGACAGGGGGTCCTATGGCTACACCTTC. It encodes CASFDRGSYGYTF.